This TCR beta chain derives from a study of T cell responses to AZD1222 COVID-19 vaccine. The study, taken as a whole, reports: Possibly, clonal diversity was underestimated; donors were largely white British and included more females.

This table comes from immunoSEQ multiplex PCR, and its TCRdb copy is limited to in-frame clones, with some not included. This sample has about 140,000 clones, with 88% found just once. Losses at the gene ends were 4 bases for V and 5 bases for J; bases not matched to a gene: 20. Germline loops: CDR1 MDHEN, CDR2 SYDVKM. The CDR3 is 18 residues long. Details on this clone: Its antigen is as yet unknown.

The chain is built from TRBV28 and TRBJ2-7, with 7 bases aligning to TRBD2. The sequencing here drew on peripheral blood, taken on day 0 of AZD1222 vaccination. The sequence was obtained from an adult in good health. For the CDR3, the DNA is TGTGCCAGCAGTTCGGGTTCTGGGGGGGGAGCTGTATTCGACGAGCAGTACTTC. Protein sequence: CASSSGSGGGAVFDEQYF.